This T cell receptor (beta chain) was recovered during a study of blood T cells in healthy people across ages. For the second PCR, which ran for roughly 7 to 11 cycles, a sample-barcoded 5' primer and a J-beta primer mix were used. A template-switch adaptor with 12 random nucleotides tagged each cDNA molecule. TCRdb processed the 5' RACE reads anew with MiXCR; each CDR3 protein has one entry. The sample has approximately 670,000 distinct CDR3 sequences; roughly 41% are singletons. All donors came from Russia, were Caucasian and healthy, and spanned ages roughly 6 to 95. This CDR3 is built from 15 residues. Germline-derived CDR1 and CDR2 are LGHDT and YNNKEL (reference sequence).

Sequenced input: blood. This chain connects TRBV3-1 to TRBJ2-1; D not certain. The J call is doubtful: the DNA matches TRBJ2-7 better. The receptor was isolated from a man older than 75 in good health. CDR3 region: CASSLGRSSYNEQYF. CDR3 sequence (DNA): TGTGCCAGCAGCTTGGGCCGGAGCTCCTACAATGAGCAGTACTTC.